This T cell receptor beta chain derives from a study of early T cells in non-severe SARS-CoV-2 infection. Overall study: Sequenced bulk RNA came from whole blood that was unsorted, and chains were unpaired.

Regarding the study as a whole: The VDJdb matching leaned toward anti-spike CD8 responses and overlooked private and CD4 specificities.

Many counts were recorded for this clonotype. Its target is not known. The germline V gene encodes CDR1 DFQATT and CDR2 SNEGSKA (reference sequence). This CDR3 has 13 amino acids. Trimming stripped 6 bases from V and 2 bases from J, with 13 bases between. TCRdb recomputed calls from the 5' RACE reads with MiXCR, one row per CDR3 protein. The sample consists of roughly 97,000 distinct CDR3 sequences, 11% of them appearing once. The receptor was isolated from an adult who was a healthcare worker with PCR-confirmed SARS-CoV-2 infection or an uninfected control (not recorded which). The V and J genes are TRBV20-1 and TRBJ2-5; tentatively, D is TRBD1 (6 bases). The sample consisted of whole blood, taken at baseline. For the CDR3, the DNA is TGCAGTGCCCCATGGGACACTCAAGAGACCCAGTACTTC. Its translation is CSAPWDTQETQYF.